These 14 T cell receptor beta chains originate from one sample sequenced in a study of T cells in Graves' hyperthyroidism and ophthalmopathy. Regions amplified from RNA transcripts were the TCR beta CDR3 regions. HTBI primers were used for first-round RT-PCR of the TCR CDR3. TCRdb reprocessed the multiplex PCR reads with MiXCR, giving one entry per CDR3 protein. The sample has 690,000 or so distinct CDR3 sequences; around 20% are singletons. Sequenced sample: blood. The receptor set was obtained from a woman between 45 and 60 years old with Graves' hyperthyroidism that later progressed to Graves' ophthalmopathy.

This clonotype has more than one count but fewer than ten. The J gene is TRBJ2-1, the V gene TRBV6-1; D is unresolved. Germline V gives CDR1 MNHNS, CDR2 SASEGT. V was clipped by 4 bases and J by 10 bases, with 20 bases between them. The CDR3 runs 15 residues. In nucleotides, the CDR3 is TGTGCCAGCAGTGGACGGGCGCCTCTTTTGAGCGAGCAGTTCTTC. This gives the protein CASSGRAPLLSEQFF.

This clonotype was seen only a few times. This chain joins TRBV9 and TRBJ1-3; TRBD1 agrees at 8 bases. V shed 4 bases and J 3 bases; nucleotides not matched to a gene: 15. CDR1 SGDLS and CDR2 YYNGEE come from the germline V gene. The CDR3 contains 18 residues. CDR3 region: CASSQSGGPGLVGNTIYF. DNA for the CDR3: TGTGCCAGCAGCCAATCAGGGGGCCCTGGGCTAGTTGGAAACACCATATATTTT.

The table lists this clonotype with a few counts. The gene calls are TRBV6-1 and TRBJ1-1, with 7 bases that match TRBD1. Germline lookup yields CDR1 MNHNS and CDR2 SASEGT. The CDR3 consists of 13 residues. Trimming at V came to 6 bases and at J to 10 bases, leaving 11 bases not matched to a gene. The CDR3 DNA follows: TGTGCCAGCAGACAGGGGATGAGGGTCGGAGCTTTCTTT. This codes for CASRQGMRVGAFF.

This clonotype has a count of ten or more. The rearrangement joins TRBV11-3 to TRBJ2-2; the match to TRBD1 covers 7 bases. Germline assignment: CDR1 SGHNT and CDR2 YENEEA. J was trimmed by 0 bases and V by 1 base; bases with no gene match: 2. The CDR3 runs to 16 residues. Here the CDR3 DNA reads TGTGCCAGCAGCTTAGTCGGGACAGCGAACACCGGGGAGCTGTTTTTT. Its protein product is CASSLVGTANTGELFF.

The gene calls are TRBV27 and TRBJ2-3; TRBD1 matches 7 bases. This CDR3 has 13 amino acids. J gave up 3 bases and V 7 bases, and 4 bases lay outside the gene matches. From germline, CDR1 is MNHEY and CDR2 SMNVEV (reference sequence). The DNA for the CDR3 is TGTGCCAGCAAACCACAGGGGACAGATACGCAGTATTTT. This encodes CASKPQGTDTQYF.

This clonotype was detected only a few times. A read error may produce the germline difference seen at one junction end. The chain uses TRBV7-7 and TRBJ2-2, with D perhaps TRBD1 (6 bases). This CDR3 is 17 amino acids long. The germline V gene has CDR1 SSHAT and CDR2 FNYEAQ (reference sequence). CDR3 region: CASSLIPTGPNTGELFF. The CDR3 nucleotides are TGTGCTAGCAGCTTAATCCCTACAGGGCCGAACACCGGGGAGCTGTTTTTT.

This clonotype was observed at least ten times. The V call is TRBV12-5, the J call TRBJ2-1; 7 bases map to TRBD1. CDR1 and CDR2 (germline): LGHNT, FRNRAP. CDR3 length: 15 amino acids. V lost 7 bases to trimming and J lost 9 bases; unmatched junction nucleotides: 15. The CDR3 sequence is CASAQGDGEFSEQFF. DNA of the CDR3: TGTGCTAGTGCCCAGGGGGACGGGGAATTCAGTGAGCAGTTCTTC. The full variable domain, rest sourced from reference TRBV12-5 and TRBJ2-1, is DARVTQTPRHKVTEMGQEVTMRCQPILGHNTVFWYRQTMMQGLELLAYFRNRAPLDDSGMPKDRFSAEMPDATLATLKIQPSEPRDSAVYFCASAQGDGEFSEQFFGPGTRLTVL.

CDR3 amino acids: CASSQTNEKLFF. The CDR3 coding sequence is TGTGCCAGCAGCCAAACTAATGAAAAACTGTTTTTT. This sequence joins TRBV3-1 and TRBJ1-4; D is ambiguous. Germline V gives CDR1 LGHDT, CDR2 YNNKEL (reference sequence). This CDR3 contains 12 residues. V lost 2 bases, J lost 2 bases, and 0 bases lay in between.

This clonotype was detected many times. The V gene is TRBV11-2, the J gene TRBJ2-3; D is possibly TRBD2 (6 bases). V lost 1 base and J lost 6, with 14 bases in between. Germline V gene lookup returns CDR1 SGHAT and CDR2 FQNNGV. This CDR3 has 15 residues. CDR3 loop: CASSLVSRGFDTQYF. The CDR3 bases are TGTGCCAGCAGCTTAGTATCCCGGGGGTTTGATACGCAGTATTTT.

The DNA of the CDR3 is TGTGCCAGCTCACCAGTTGGGGGCGGGCGCGATCAGCCCCAGCATTTT. The encoded protein is CASSPVGGGRDQPQHF. The V call is TRBV18, the J call TRBJ1-5; weak D call: TRBD1 (6 bases). CDR1 is KGHSH and CDR2 is LQKENI in the germline V gene. The CDR3 contains 16 residues. The germline V and J ends were trimmed by 2 bases and 5 bases, with 16 bases remaining between them.

This rearrangement joins TRBV10-3 to TRBJ1-5, with 11 bases matching TRBD1. Germline-derived CDR1 and CDR2 are ENHRY and SYGVKD. J lost 8 bases, V lost 10 bases, and 7 bases had no gene match. There are 13 residues in the CDR3. The CDR3 here is CATGQGAVEPQHF. The CDR3 DNA follows: TGTGCCACAGGACAGGGGGCAGTGGAGCCCCAGCATTTT.

This clonotype was seen ten or more times. The rearrangement links TRBV3-1 to TRBJ2-3, with 11 bases that match TRBD2. CDR3 length equals 16 residues. Per germline, CDR1 LGHDT and CDR2 YNNKEL (reference sequence). V was pared by 4 bases and J by 5 bases, with 8 bases of the junction left unmatched. CDR3 sequence: CASSRDVLAGEDTQYF. DNA of the CDR3: TGTGCCAGCAGCCGGGACGTACTAGCGGGGGAAGATACGCAGTATTTT.

CDR3 DNA: TGTGCCAGCAGCGTTGGCTTGTCTAATTCACCCCTCCACTTT. Amino acids: CASSVGLSNSPLHF. The rearrangement links TRBV9 to TRBJ1-6; no definite D call. CDR1 is SGDLS and CDR2 is YYNGEE in the germline V gene. The CDR3 consists of 14 residues. The V end lost 2 bases, the J end lost 6 bases, and 9 bases lay between the germline ends.

This clonotype has a count of ten or more. J is TRBJ1-1 and V is TRBV3-1; D might be TRBD1 (6 bases). The CDR3 extends over 14 amino acids. The germline CDR1 and CDR2 sequences are LGHDT and YNNKEL (reference sequence). Trimming removed 1 base from V and 4 bases from J, with 10 bases in between. CDR3 residues: CASSQAQGLTEAFF. CDR3 nucleotides: TGTGCCAGCAGCCAAGCCCAGGGGCTCACTGAAGCTTTCTTT.